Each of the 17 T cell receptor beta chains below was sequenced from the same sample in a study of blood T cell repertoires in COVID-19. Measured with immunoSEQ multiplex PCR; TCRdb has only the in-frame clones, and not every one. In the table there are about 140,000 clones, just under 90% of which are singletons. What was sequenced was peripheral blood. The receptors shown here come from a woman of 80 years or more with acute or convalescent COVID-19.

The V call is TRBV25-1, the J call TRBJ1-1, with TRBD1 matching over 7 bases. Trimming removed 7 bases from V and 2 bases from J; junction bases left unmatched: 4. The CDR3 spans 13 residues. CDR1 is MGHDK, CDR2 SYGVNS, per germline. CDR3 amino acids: CASKRQGNTEAFF. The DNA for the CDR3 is TGTGCCAGCAAGAGACAGGGTAACACTGAAGCTTTCTTT.

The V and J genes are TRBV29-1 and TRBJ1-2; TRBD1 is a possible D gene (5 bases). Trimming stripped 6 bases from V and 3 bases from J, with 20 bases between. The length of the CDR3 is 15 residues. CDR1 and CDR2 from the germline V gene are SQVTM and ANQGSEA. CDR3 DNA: TGCAGCGTGGTGATCCAGGGTCGGTATCACTATGGCTACACCTTC. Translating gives CSVVIQGRYHYGYTF.

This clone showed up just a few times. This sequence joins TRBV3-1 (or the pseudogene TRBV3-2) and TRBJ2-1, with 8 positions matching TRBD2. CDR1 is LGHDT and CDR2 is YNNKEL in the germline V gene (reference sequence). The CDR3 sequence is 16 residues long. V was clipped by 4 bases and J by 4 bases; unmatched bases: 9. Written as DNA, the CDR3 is TGTGCCAGCAGCCCCCTACGGGGGGGGCGGTACAATGAGCAGTTCTTC. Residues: CASSPLRGGRYNEQFF.

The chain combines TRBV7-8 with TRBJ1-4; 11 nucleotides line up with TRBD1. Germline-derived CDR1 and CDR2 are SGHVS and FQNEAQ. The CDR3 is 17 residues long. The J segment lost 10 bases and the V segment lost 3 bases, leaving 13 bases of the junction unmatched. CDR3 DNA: TGTGCCAGCAGCTTCTTAACCCGGGACAGGGGGTTCGGAAAACTGTTTTTT. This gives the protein CASSFLTRDRGFGKLFF.

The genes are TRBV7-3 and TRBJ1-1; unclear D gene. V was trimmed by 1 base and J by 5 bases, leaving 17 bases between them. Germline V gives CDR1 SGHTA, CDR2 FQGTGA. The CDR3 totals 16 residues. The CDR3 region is CASSLSSGPGGTEAFF. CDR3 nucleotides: TGTGCCAGCAGCTTAAGTAGCGGGCCAGGAGGGACTGAAGCTTTCTTT.

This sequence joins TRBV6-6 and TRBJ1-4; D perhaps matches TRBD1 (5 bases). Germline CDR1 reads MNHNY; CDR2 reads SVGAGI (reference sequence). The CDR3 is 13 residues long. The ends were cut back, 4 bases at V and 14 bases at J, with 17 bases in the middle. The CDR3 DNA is TGTGCCAGCAGTTGGAACGACGCGGGGGTTCTGTTTTTT. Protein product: CASSWNDAGVLFF.

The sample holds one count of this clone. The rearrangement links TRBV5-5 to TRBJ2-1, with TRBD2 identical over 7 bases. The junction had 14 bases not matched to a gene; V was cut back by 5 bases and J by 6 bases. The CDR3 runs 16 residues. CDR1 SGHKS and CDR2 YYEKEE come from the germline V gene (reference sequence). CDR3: CASSLGGTTLGNEQFF. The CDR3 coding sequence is TGTGCCAGCAGTCTCGGGGGGACTACCTTGGGCAATGAGCAGTTCTTC.

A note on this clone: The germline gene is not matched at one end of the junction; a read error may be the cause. The CDR3 DNA is TGTGCCAGCAGCTTAGAACAGGAGACCATCCAATACTTC. Its protein product is CASSLEQETIQYF. The rearrangement uses TRBV7-8 and TRBJ1-2; TRBD1 might be the D (5 bases). Germline V gene sequence: CDR1 SGHVS, CDR2 FQNEAQ. The CDR3 extends over 13 amino acids.

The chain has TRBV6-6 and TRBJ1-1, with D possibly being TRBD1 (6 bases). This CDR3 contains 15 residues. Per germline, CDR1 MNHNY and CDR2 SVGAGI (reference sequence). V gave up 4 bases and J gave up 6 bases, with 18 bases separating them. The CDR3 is CASSSTPQGWPEAFF. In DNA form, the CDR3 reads TGTGCCAGCAGTTCCACCCCCCAGGGGTGGCCTGAAGCTTTCTTT.

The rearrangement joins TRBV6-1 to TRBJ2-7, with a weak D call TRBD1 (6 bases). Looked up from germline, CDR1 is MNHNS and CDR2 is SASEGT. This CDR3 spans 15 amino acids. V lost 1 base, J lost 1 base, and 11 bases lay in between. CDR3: CASSEVGGKSYEQYF. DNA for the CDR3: TGTGCCAGCAGTGAAGTAGGGGGAAAGTCCTACGAGCAGTACTTC.

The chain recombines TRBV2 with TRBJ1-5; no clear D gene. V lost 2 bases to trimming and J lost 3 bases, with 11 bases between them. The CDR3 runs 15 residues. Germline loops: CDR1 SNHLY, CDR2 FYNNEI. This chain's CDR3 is CASSEREADNQPQHF. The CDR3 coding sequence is TGTGCCAGCAGTGAAAGAGAGGCGGACAATCAGCCCCAGCATTTT.

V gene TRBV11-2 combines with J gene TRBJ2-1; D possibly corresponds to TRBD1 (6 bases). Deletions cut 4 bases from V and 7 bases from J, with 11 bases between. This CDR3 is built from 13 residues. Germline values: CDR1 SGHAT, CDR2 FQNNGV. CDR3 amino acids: CASSSDRWNEQFF. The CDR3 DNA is TGTGCCAGCAGCTCCGACAGGTGGAATGAGCAGTTCTTC.

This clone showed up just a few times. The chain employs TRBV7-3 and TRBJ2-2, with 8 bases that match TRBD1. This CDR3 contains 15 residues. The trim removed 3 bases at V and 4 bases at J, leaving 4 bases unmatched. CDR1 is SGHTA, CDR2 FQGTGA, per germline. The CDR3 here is CASSFTGGGTGELFF. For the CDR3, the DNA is TGTGCCAGCAGCTTCACAGGGGGTGGCACCGGGGAGCTGTTTTTT.

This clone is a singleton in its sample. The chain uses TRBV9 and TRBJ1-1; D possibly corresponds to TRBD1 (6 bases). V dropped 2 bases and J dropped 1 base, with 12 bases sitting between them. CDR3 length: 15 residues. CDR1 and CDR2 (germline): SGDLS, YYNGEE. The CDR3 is CASSVPQGENTEAFF. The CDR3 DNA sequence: TGTGCCAGCAGCGTCCCACAGGGTGAGAACACTGAAGCTTTCTTT.

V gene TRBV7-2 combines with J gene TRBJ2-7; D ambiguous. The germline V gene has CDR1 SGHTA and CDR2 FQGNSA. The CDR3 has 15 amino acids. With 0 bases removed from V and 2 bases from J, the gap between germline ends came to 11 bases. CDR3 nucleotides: TGTGCCAGCAGCTTAGCCCCGTTTTTTCCCTACGAGCAGTACTTC. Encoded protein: CASSLAPFFPYEQYF.

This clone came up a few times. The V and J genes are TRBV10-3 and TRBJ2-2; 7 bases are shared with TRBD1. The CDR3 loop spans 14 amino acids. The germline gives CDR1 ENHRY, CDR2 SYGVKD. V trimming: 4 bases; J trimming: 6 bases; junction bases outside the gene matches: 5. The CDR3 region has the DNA TGTGCCATCAGTGGATACAGGGGCCCCGGGGAGCTGTTTTTT. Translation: CAISGYRGPGELFF.

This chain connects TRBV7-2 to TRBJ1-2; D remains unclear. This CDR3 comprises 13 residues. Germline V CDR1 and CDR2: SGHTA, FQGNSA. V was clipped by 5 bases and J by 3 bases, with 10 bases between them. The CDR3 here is CASSETADYGYTF. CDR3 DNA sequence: TGTGCCAGCAGCGAAACAGCGGACTATGGCTACACCTTC. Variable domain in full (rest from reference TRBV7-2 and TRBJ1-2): GAGVSQSPSNKVTEKGKDVELRCDPISGHTALYWYRQSLGQGLEFLIYFQGNSAPDKSGLPSDRFSAERTGGSVSTLTIQRTQQEDSAVYLCASSETADYGYTFGSGTRLTVV.